Reported below is one T cell receptor (beta chain). Its antigen remains unknown. Repertoires were generated with immunoSEQ multiplex PCR, while TCRdb's copy carries only in-frame clones and drops some. This table has about 43,000 clones, around three quarters appearing once. Trimming removed 4 bases from V and 4 bases from J; junction bases left unmatched: 8. The CDR3 consists of 16 residues. Germline lookup yields CDR1 MDHEN and CDR2 SYDVKM. The data were obtained in a study of PD-1 blockade in classical Hodgkin lymphoma. Each patient relapsed following autologous stem cell transplantation, and prior brentuximab vedotin exposure differed. Regarding the study as a whole: Among the patients, those starting nivolumab under 1 year after ASCT were excluded. Newly diagnosed patients had diversity similar to the baseline diversity of complete responders.

This TCR came from a human donor with classical Hodgkin lymphoma. The input for sequencing was peripheral blood mononuclear cells (PBMCs), taken before the second cycle of nivolumab. The chain is built from TRBV28 and TRBJ2-5; 11 bases align to TRBD1. CDR3 DNA sequence: TGTGCCAGCAGTTCCTACCCGGGACAGGGGGTAGAGACCCAGTACTTC. Translation gives CASSSYPGQGVETQYF.